A selection of T cell receptor beta chains follows, all from one sample in a study of cytomegalovirus exposure and HLA in healthy donors. Libraries were prepared by immunoSEQ multiplex PCR; TCRdb keeps only in-frame clonotypes and omits some of them. Of approximately 180,000 clones listed, around nine tenths were seen once; the top ten hold 1.5% to 2%. The sequenced material came from PBMCs. Receptors were obtained from a woman aged 18-29 years in good health and CMV-seronegative. The CDR3 runs from the conserved cysteine through the conserved F or W. Fields, in order: clone size, V gene, J gene, D gene, CDR3 protein, CDR3 DNA. The D gene is left open where the match is weak. Some rows mark clone size as missing; the rest say once, few, many or name a class of expanded clone.

NA	TRBV6-4	TRBJ1-1	NA	CASSGGENTEAFF	TGTGCCAGCTCGGGGGGGGAGAACACTGAAGCTTTCTTT
NA	TRBV28	TRBJ1-2	TRBD1	CASSDRVGGYTF	TGTGCCAGCAGCGACAGGGTGGGGGGCTACACCTTC
NA	TRBV29-1	TRBJ2-7	TRBD1	CSVDGRGTGAYEQYF	TGCAGCGTTGACGGGCGGGGGACAGGGGCTTACGAGCAGTACTTC
NA	TRBV2	TRBJ2-5	NA	CASSGWTAQETQYF	TGTGCCAGCAGCGGTTGGACAGCCCAAGAGACCCAGTACTTC
few	TRBV6-1	TRBJ2-7	TRBD1	CASRNDRGLNEQYF	TGTGCCAGCAGAAACGACAGGGGGCTCAACGAGCAGTACTTC
few	TRBV2	TRBJ1-2	NA	CASSVGRSYTF	TGTGCCAGCAGTGTAGGCAGGAGCTACACCTTC
NA	TRBV20-1	TRBJ1-5	NA	CSARQQGPQHF	TGCAGTGCTCGCCAACAGGGCCCCCAGCATTTT
NA	TRBV5-1	TRBJ2-1	NA	CASSPSPLDPHEQFF	TGCGCCAGCAGCCCCAGCCCCCTAGACCCCCATGAGCAGTTCTTC
NA	TRBV7-8	TRBJ1-5	NA	CASRPYNNQPQHF	TGTGCCAGCAGGCCCTATAATAATCAGCCCCAGCATTTT
NA	TRBV25-1	TRBJ1-1	TRBD1	CASFQTGTANTEAFF	TGTGCCAGCTTCCAAACCGGGACAGCGAACACTGAAGCTTTCTTT
NA	TRBV9	TRBJ1-1	TRBD1	CASSVGPRGAVEAFF	TGTGCCAGCAGCGTAGGGCCCAGGGGGGCTGTTGAAGCTTTCTTT
few	TRBV4-2	TRBJ2-6	NA	CASSQEPGDGANVLTF	TGTGCCAGCAGCCAAGAACCAGGGGACGGGGCCAACGTCCTGACTTTC
NA	TRBV4-3	TRBJ1-1	NA	CASSQRVGDTEAFF	TGCGCCAGCAGCCAGAGGGTCGGGGACACTGAAGCTTTCTTT
NA	TRBV15	TRBJ2-2	TRBD1	CATSRDRAGELFF	TGTGCCACCAGCAGGGACAGGGCCGGGGAGCTGTTTTTT
NA	TRBV28	TRBJ2-1	TRBD2	CASTRLAGGRQGNEQFF	TGTGCCAGCACCCGACTGGCGGGGGGGCGCCAAGGGAATGAGCAGTTCTTC
NA	TRBV5-1	TRBJ2-1	TRBD1	CASSLVPGQGGNEQFF	TGCGCCAGCAGCTTGGTTCCGGGACAGGGGGGCAATGAGCAGTTCTTC
NA	TRBV11-2	TRBJ2-1	TRBD2	CASSIRTSGGYNEQFF	TGTGCCAGCAGCATCCGGACTAGCGGGGGCTACAATGAGCAGTTCTTC
NA	TRBV7-9	TRBJ2-1	NA	CASSLAGASYAEQFF	TGTGCCAGCAGCTTAGCGGGCGCTAGCTACGCTGAGCAGTTCTTC
NA	TRBV5-1	TRBJ2-1	TRBD2	CASSRRGGPYNEQFF	TGCGCCAGCAGTCGGCGGGGGGGCCCCTACAATGAGCAGTTCTTC
NA	TRBV5-1	TRBJ2-7	NA	CASSLYYTSYEQYF	TGCGCCAGCAGCTTGTATTACACCTCCTACGAGCAGTACTTC
NA	TRBV5-1	TRBJ1-2	TRBD1	CASSLGDRYGYTF	TGCGCCAGCAGCTTGGGGGACAGGTATGGCTACACCTTC
once	TRBV7-6	TRBJ1-5	NA	CASSLTENSNQPQHF	TGTGCCAGCAGCTTAACAGAGAATAGCAATCAGCCCCAGCATTTT
NA	TRBV13	TRBJ1-1	NA	CASSARVNTEAFF	TGTGCCAGCAGCGCCAGGGTGAACACTGAAGCTTTCTTT
NA	TRBV7-9	TRBJ2-2	NA	CSSSLERRDTGELFF	TGTTCCAGCAGCTTAGAGAGGAGGGACACCGGGGAGCTGTTTTTT
NA	TRBV7-9	TRBJ2-2	TRBD2	CASRPPSGGATGELFF	TGTGCCAGCAGGCCCCCTAGCGGGGGGGCCACCGGGGAGCTGTTTTTT
once	TRBV7-3	TRBJ2-3	TRBD2	CASSFGLAGGGGLDTQYF	TGTGCCAGCAGCTTCGGGCTAGCGGGAGGAGGGGGTCTAGATACGCAGTATTTT
NA	TRBV11-3	TRBJ1-3	NA	CASSSFRSGNTIYF	TGTGCCAGCAGCTCTTTCCGGTCTGGAAACACCATATATTTT
few	TRBV6-5	TRBJ2-7	NA	CASRGSGSTYEQYF	TGTGCCAGCAGAGGGAGCGGGTCCACCTACGAGCAGTACTTC
NA	TRBV5-1	TRBJ1-1	TRBD1	CASSLGQGGNTEAFF	TGCGCCAGCAGCCTCGGACAGGGAGGGAACACTGAAGCTTTCTTT
once	TRBV7-9	TRBJ2-3	NA	CASSLSLSTDTQYF	TGTGCCAGCAGCTTATCTCTGAGCACAGATACGCAGTATTTT
NA	TRBV5-1	TRBJ2-3	NA	CASSLAIGGTDTQYF	TGCGCCAGCAGCTTGGCCATAGGGGGCACAGATACGCAGTATTTT
NA	TRBV9	TRBJ2-6	NA	CASSEDSLNVLTF	TGTGCCAGCAGCGAGGACAGTCTCAACGTCCTGACTTTC
NA	TRBV7-9	TRBJ1-6	TRBD1	CASSLGEGQGENSPLHF	TGTGCCAGCAGCTTAGGGGAGGGACAGGGGGAAAATTCACCCCTCCACTTT
NA	TRBV15	TRBJ2-7	TRBD2	CATSRASGRGSYEQYF	TGTGCCACCAGCAGAGCATCGGGGAGGGGTTCCTACGAGCAGTACTTC
NA	TRBV4-1	TRBJ1-2	TRBD1	CASSQGPGQEIKGYTF	TGCGCCAGCAGCCAAGGCCCGGGACAGGAAATTAAGGGCTACACCTTC
few	TRBV14	TRBJ2-1	NA	CASSQDRGRAAQFF	TGTGCCAGCAGCCAAGATAGGGGGAGGGCTGCTCAGTTCTTC
NA	TRBV10-1	TRBJ2-4	TRBD1	CASSDAHRGLRNIQYF	TGCGCCAGCAGTGATGCACACAGGGGATTGAGAAACATTCAGTACTTC
few	TRBV28	TRBJ2-7	TRBD1	CASSPWTGPGAYEQYF	TGTGCCAGCAGTCCCTGGACAGGGCCCGGGGCCTACGAGCAGTACTTC
NA	TRBV21-1	TRBJ2-1	NA	CASSTRLGLVWNEQFF	TGTGCCAGCAGCACCCGACTCGGACTAGTGTGGAATGAGCAGTTCTTC
NA	TRBV19	TRBJ2-7	TRBD1	CASSMGQGIHEQYF	TGTGCCAGTAGTATGGGACAGGGGATCCACGAGCAGTACTTC
NA	TRBV28	TRBJ1-5	NA	CASSPGQNFNQPQHF	TGTGCCAGCAGCCCCGGACAGAACTTCAATCAGCCCCAGCATTTT
few	TRBV4-1	TRBJ1-4	NA	CASSQGRTNEKLFF	TGCGCCAGCAGCCAAGGGCGGACTAATGAAAAACTGTTTTTT
NA	TRBV7-6	TRBJ2-1	NA	CASSRVGPNEQFF	TGTGCCAGCTCCCGGGTAGGCCCCAATGAGCAGTTCTTC
once	TRBV4-1	TRBJ1-2	NA	CASSQVIRTDLNYGYTF	TGCGCCAGCAGCCAAGTGATTAGGACAGATCTCAACTATGGCTACACCTTC
NA	TRBV6-6	TRBJ2-5	TRBD1	CASSYLGQGGGETQYF	TGTGCCAGCAGTTACCTGGGACAGGGTGGAGGAGAGACCCAGTACTTC
NA	TRBV5-4	TRBJ2-7	TRBD1	CASATGTGGYEQYF	TGTGCCAGCGCAACCGGGACAGGGGGCTACGAGCAGTACTTC
NA	TRBV20-1	TRBJ2-7	TRBD1	CSAGQGYEQYF	TGCAGTGCTGGACAGGGGTACGAGCAGTACTTC
NA	TRBV30	TRBJ2-5	NA	CAYSGNQETQYF	TGTGCCTACTCGGGGAACCAAGAGACCCAGTACTTC
NA	TRBV5-1	TRBJ2-3	NA	CASSSSTDTQYF	TGCGCCAGCAGCTCCAGTACAGATACGCAGTATTTT
NA	TRBV6-1	TRBJ1-6	TRBD1	CASSESTGSNSPLHF	TGTGCCAGCAGTGAATCGACAGGGTCGAATTCACCCCTCCACTTT